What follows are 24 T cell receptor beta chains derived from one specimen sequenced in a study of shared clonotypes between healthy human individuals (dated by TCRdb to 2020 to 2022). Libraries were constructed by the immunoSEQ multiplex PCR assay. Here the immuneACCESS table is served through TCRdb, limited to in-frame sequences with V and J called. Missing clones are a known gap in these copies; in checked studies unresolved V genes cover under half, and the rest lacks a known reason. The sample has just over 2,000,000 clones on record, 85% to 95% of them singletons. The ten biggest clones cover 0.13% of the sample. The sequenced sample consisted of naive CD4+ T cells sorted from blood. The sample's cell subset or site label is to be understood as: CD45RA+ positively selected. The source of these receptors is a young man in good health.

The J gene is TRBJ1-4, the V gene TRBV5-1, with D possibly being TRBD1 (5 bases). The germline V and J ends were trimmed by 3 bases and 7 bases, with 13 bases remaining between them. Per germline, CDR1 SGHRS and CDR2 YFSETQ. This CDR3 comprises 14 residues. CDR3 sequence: CASSSRDPGEKLFF. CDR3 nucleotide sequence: TGCGCCAGCAGCTCCAGGGATCCCGGTGAAAAACTGTTTTTT.

CDR3: CASSSRQGRGEKLFF. In DNA, the CDR3 is TGTGCCAGCAGTTCCCGACAGGGTCGAGGTGAAAAACTGTTTTTT. The chain is built from TRBV28 and TRBJ1-4; 7 positions match TRBD1. The ends lost 4 bases at V and 7 bases at J; junction bases unmatched: 9. This CDR3 is 15 amino acids long. Germline CDR1 reads MDHEN; CDR2 reads SYDVKM. The full variable domain, in which reference TRBV28 and TRBJ1-4 provide the parts outside the CDR3, is DVKVTQSSRYLVKRTGEKVFLECVQDMDHENMFWYRQDPGLGLRLIYFSYDVKMKEKGDIPEGYSVSREKKERFSLILESASTNQTSMYLCASSSRQGRGEKLFFGSGTQLSVL.

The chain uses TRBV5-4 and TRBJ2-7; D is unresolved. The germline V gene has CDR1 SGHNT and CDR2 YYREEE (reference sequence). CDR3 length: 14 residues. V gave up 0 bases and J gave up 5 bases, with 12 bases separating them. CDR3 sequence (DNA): TGTGCCAGCAGCTTGGTGTCTGGCTCGGACGAGCAGTACTTC. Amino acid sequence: CASSLVSGSDEQYF.

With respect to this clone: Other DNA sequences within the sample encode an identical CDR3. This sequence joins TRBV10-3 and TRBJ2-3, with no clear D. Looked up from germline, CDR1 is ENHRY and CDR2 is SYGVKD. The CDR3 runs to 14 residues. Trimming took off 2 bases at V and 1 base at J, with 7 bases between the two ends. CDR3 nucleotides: TGTGCCATCAGTGAGGGTCAGGGCACAGATACGCAGTATTTT. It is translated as CAISEGQGTDTQYF.

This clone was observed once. CDR3 nucleotide sequence: TGCGCCAGCAGCTTGGACGGGACAGGGAGCCAAGAGACCCAGTACTTC. This sequence encodes CASSLDGTGSQETQYF. The V and J genes are TRBV5-1 and TRBJ2-5, with 9 bases fitting TRBD1. Germline V gene lookup returns CDR1 SGHRS and CDR2 YFSETQ. The CDR3 has 16 amino acids. V lost 0 bases and J lost 1; bases outside the gene matches: 4.

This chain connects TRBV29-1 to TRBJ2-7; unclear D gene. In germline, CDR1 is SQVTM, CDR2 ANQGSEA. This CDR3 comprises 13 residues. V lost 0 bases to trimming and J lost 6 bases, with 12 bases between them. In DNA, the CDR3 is TGCAGCGTTGAAGATGTGGGAAGGACCGAGCAGTACTTC. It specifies CSVEDVGRTEQYF.

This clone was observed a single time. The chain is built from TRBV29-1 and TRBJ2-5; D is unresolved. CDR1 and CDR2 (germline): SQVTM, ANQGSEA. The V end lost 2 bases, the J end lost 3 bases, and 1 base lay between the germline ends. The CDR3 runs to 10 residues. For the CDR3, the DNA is TGCAGCGTTGAAAAAGAGACCCAGTACTTC. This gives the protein CSVEKETQYF.

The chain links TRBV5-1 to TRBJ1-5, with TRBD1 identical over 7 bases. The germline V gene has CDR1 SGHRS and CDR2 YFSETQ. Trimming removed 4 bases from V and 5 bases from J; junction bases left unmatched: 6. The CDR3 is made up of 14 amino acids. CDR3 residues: CASSTTGIDQPQHF. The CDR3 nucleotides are TGCGCCAGCAGCACGACAGGGATCGATCAGCCCCAGCATTTT.

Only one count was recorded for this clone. The CDR3 here is CASTTGGYQPQHF. The CDR3 region has the DNA TGTGCCAGCACGACAGGGGGCTATCAGCCCCAGCATTTT. The chain links TRBV6-1 to TRBJ1-5; 10 bases agree with TRBD1. Germline V gives CDR1 MNHNS, CDR2 SASEGT. The CDR3 runs to 13 residues. Unmatched junction bases numbered 2, after V lost 7 bases and J lost 5 bases.

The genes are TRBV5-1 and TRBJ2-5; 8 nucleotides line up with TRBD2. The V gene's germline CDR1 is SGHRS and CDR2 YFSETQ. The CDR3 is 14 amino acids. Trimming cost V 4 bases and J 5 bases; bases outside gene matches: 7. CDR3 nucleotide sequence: TGCGCCAGCAGCCATAGCGGGGCGACGGAGACCCAGTACTTC. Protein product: CASSHSGATETQYF.

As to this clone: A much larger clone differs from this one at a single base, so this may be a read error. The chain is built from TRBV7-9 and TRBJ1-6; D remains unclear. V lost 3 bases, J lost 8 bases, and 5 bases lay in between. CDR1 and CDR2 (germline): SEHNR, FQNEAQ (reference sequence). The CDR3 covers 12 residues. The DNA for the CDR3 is TGTGCCAGCAGCTTGCTGGATTCACCCCTCCACTTT. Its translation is CASSLLDSPLHF.

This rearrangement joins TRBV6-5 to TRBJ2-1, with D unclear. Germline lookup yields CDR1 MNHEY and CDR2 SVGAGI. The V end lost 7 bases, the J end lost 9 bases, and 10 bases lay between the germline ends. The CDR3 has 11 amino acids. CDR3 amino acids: CASTMESEQFF. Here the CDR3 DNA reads TGTGCCAGCACCATGGAGAGTGAGCAGTTCTTC.

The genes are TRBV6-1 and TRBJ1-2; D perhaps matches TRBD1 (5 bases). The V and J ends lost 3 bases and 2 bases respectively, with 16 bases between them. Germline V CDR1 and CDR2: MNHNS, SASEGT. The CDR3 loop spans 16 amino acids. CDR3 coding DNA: TGTGCCAGCAGTGACAGCCGGGGCACAGCAAACTATGGCTACACCTTC. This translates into CASSDSRGTANYGYTF.

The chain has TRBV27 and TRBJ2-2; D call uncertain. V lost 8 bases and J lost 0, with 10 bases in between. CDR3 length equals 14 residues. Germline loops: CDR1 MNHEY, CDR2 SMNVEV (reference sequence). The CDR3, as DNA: TGTGCCAGCGGCTGGGTCCCGAACACCGGGGAGCTGTTTTTT. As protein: CASGWVPNTGELFF.

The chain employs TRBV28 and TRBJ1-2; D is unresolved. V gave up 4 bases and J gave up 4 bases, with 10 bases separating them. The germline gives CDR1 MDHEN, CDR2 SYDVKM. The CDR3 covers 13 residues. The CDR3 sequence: CASSSGRPYGYTF. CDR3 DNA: TGTGCCAGCAGTTCCGGGAGGCCCTATGGCTACACCTTC.

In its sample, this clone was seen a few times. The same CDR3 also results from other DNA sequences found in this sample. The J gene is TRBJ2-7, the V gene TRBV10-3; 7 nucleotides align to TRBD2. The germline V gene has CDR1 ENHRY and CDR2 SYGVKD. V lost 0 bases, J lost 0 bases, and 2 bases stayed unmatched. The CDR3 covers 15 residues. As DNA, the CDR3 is TGTGCCATCAGTGAGTCCGGGGGGAGCTCCTACGAGCAGTACTTC. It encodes CAISESGGSSYEQYF.

The CDR3 nucleotides are TGTGCCACCTCGGACAGACTCAATCAGCCCCAGCATTTT. This translates into CATSDRLNQPQHF. The chain combines TRBV10-3 with TRBJ1-5; D is perhaps TRBD1 (6 bases). The germline CDR1 and CDR2 sequences are ENHRY and SYGVKD. There are 13 residues in the CDR3. Trimming stripped 10 bases from V and 3 bases from J, with 13 bases between.

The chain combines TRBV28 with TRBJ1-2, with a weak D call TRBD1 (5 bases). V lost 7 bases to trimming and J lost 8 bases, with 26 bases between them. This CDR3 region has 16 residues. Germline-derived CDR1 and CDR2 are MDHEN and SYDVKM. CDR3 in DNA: TGTGCCAGCATTTCCCGGGACCGCAATTTGATAAGAGGCTACACCTTC. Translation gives CASISRDRNLIRGYTF.

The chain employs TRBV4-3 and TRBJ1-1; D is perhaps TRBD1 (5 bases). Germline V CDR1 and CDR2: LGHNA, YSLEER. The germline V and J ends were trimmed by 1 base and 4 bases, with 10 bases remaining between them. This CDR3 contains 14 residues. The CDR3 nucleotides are TGCGCCAGCAGCCAAGTAAGGGGATTCACTGAAGCTTTCTTT. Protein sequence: CASSQVRGFTEAFF.

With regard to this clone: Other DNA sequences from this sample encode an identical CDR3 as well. This CDR3 reads CASSSQGANTEAFF. The DNA of the CDR3 is TGCGCCAGCAGCTCCCAGGGGGCGAACACTGAAGCTTTCTTT. The chain links TRBV5-1 to TRBJ1-1; 8 bases agree with TRBD1. The CDR3 length is 14 residues. Trimming removed 3 bases from V and 1 base from J; junction bases left unmatched: 2. The germline CDR1 and CDR2 sequences are SGHRS and YFSETQ.

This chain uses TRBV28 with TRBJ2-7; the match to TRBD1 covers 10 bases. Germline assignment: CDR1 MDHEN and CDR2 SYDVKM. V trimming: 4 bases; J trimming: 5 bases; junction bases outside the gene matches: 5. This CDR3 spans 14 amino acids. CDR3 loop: CASSSSDRGDEQYF. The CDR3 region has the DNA TGTGCCAGCAGTTCCTCGGACAGGGGGGACGAGCAGTACTTC.

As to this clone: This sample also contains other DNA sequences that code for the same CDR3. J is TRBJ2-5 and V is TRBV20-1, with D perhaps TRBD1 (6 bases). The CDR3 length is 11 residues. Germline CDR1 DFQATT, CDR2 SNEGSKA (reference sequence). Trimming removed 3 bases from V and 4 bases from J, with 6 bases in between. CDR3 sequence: CSARTGETQYF. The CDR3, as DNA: TGCAGTGCTAGGACAGGAGAGACCCAGTACTTC.

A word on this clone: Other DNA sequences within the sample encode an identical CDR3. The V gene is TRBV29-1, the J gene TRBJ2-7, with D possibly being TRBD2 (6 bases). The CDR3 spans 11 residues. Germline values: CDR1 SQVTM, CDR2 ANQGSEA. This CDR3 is CSVGGTYEQYF. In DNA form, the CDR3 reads TGCAGTGTGGGGGGAACCTACGAGCAGTACTTC.

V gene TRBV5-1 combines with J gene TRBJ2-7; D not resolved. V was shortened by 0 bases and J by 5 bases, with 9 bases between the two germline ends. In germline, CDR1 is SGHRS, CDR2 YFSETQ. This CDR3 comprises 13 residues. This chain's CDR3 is CASSLERSNEQYF. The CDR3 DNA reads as TGCGCCAGCAGCTTGGAAAGGAGTAACGAGCAGTACTTC.